Listed below are T cell receptor beta chains from one sample, sequenced in a study of cytomegalovirus exposure and HLA in healthy donors. Here immunoSEQ multiplex PCR was the method, and the copy in TCRdb shows in-frame clones only, minus some. The table includes under 120,000 clones, about 80% detected once. The source material was PBMCs. Every receptor here comes from a woman aged 40 to 55 in good health and CMV-seronegative. The CDR3 runs from the conserved cysteine through the conserved F or W. D genes are given only for firm matches. Rows may omit the clone size; those that give it use once, few, many or a size class.

v_gene,d_gene,abundance,len,j_gene,CDR3nt,CDR3aa
TRBV28,TRBD2,.,16,TRBJ2-1,TGTGCCAGCCCACCCCGCAACCTAGCGGGAGTAAGTGAGCAGTTCTTC,CASPPRNLAGVSEQFF
TRBV28,.,.,16,TRBJ2-5,TGTGCCAGCAGTTTATGGGACAGAGGTCTCCAAGAGACCCAGTACTTC,CASSLWDRGLQETQYF
TRBV7-2,TRBD1,.,12,TRBJ1-2,TGTGCCAGCAGCTTCGGACAGGGGGGCTACACCTTC,CASSFGQGGYTF
TRBV6-1,TRBD2,.,16,TRBJ2-1,TGTGCCAGCAGTGAACCAGCGGGAGTTATGTACAATGAGCAGTTCTTC,CASSEPAGVMYNEQFF
TRBV11-2,.,.,14,TRBJ2-1,TGTGCCAGCAGCTTAGAGTCCAGGGTCTATGAGCAGTTCTTC,CASSLESRVYEQFF
TRBV2,.,.,13,TRBJ2-4,TGTGCCAGCACGAATATGGGGCGCGACATTCAGTACTTC,CASTNMGRDIQYF
TRBV7-9,.,.,16,TRBJ1-4,TGTGCCAGCAGCCTCAACAGGATTTGGGGGGATGAAAAACTGTTTTTT,CASSLNRIWGDEKLFF
TRBV28,TRBD2,.,14,TRBJ2-6,TGTGCCAGCGGGAGGGCCCCTGGGGCCAACGTCCTGACTTTC,CASGRAPGANVLTF
TRBV27,.,few,11,TRBJ2-5,TGTGCCAGCACCATTGGTGAGGCCCAGTACTTC,CASTIGEAQYF
TRBV30,.,.,13,TRBJ2-1,TGTGCCTGGAGCTTCAGGGTTCACAATGAGCAGTTCTTC,CAWSFRVHNEQFF
TRBV30,TRBD1,.,15,TRBJ1-4,TGTGCCTGGAATTCCCGGACAGGGACTAATGAAAAACTGTTTTTT,CAWNSRTGTNEKLFF
TRBV18,.,.,13,TRBJ1-1,TGTGCCAGCTCACCCTCGACTGGTTTTGAAGCTTTCTTT,CASSPSTGFEAFF
TRBV7-2,.,.,16,TRBJ2-7,TGTGCCAGCAGCTTGGGGCCGGGGGGGACAGGGTACGAGCAGTACTTC,CASSLGPGGTGYEQYF
TRBV7-9,TRBD2,few,14,TRBJ2-3,TGTGCCAACGCGCATAGCGGGAACACAGATACGCAGTATTTT,CANAHSGNTDTQYF
TRBV5-1,.,.,14,TRBJ1-1,TGCGCCAGCAGCTTTACAGGGACCAACACTGAAGCTTTCTTT,CASSFTGTNTEAFF
TRBV5-5,.,.,12,TRBJ1-1,TGTGCCAGCCATTCGGGGGGGACTGAAGCTTTCTTT,CASHSGGTEAFF
TRBV28,TRBD1,.,15,TRBJ2-5,TGTGCCAGCAGTTTAGGGGGGACAGGGGAGGAGACCCAGTACTTC,CASSLGGTGEETQYF
TRBV25-1,TRBD2,.,18,TRBJ2-5,TGTGCCAGCAGTGAAGTACAGGGCGGGAGGGCCCGTCAAGAGACCCAGTACTTC,CASSEVQGGRARQETQYF
TRBV30,.,.,13,TRBJ2-2,TGTGCCTGGAGATATAGCGGCACCGGGGAGCTGTTTTTT,CAWRYSGTGELFF
TRBV18,.,.,15,TRBJ2-3,TGTGCCAGCTCACCTGGCAGGGAGGACACAGATACGCAGTATTTT,CASSPGREDTDTQYF
TRBV5-8,TRBD1,once,17,TRBJ2-3,TGTGCCAGCAGCTTGGGGACAGGGGGCACCAACACAGATACGCAGTATTTT,CASSLGTGGTNTDTQYF
TRBV4-1,TRBD2,few,21,TRBJ2-1,TGCGCCAGCAGCCACCCTCGGGACAGATCAGGACTAGCGGAGCTCTACAATGAGCAGTTCTTC,CASSHPRDRSGLAELYNEQFF
TRBV5-4,.,.,13,TRBJ2-3,TGTGCCAGCAGCTTGATTGGGGCGGATACGCAGTATTTT,CASSLIGADTQYF
TRBV5-5,.,.,17,TRBJ1-4,TGTGCCAGCAGCTTCCGGGGAGCAGACGCAACTAGTGAAAAACTGTTTTTT,CASSFRGADATSEKLFF
TRBV28,.,.,16,TRBJ1-5,TGTGCCAGCAGTTTATCCAGCGGTTGGGGCAATCAGCCCCAGCATTTT,CASSLSSGWGNQPQHF
TRBV29-1,TRBD1,.,17,TRBJ2-3,TGCAGCGTTGCCCTCAGTCTCAGGGGGCGAAGAGCAGATACGCAGTATTTT,CSVALSLRGRRADTQYF
TRBV2,TRBD1,.,14,TRBJ2-7,TGTGCCAGTAATCCGGGACAGGGCTCCTACGAGCAGTACTTC,CASNPGQGSYEQYF
TRBV5-1,TRBD2,.,17,TRBJ2-3,TGCGCCAGCAGCTTGGTTCCCAGCGGGAGGGCCACAGATACGCAGTATTTT,CASSLVPSGRATDTQYF
TRBV6-1,.,.,14,TRBJ1-1,TGTGCCAGCAGTGTGGGGGGGCGCAGGTCTGAAGCTTTCTTT,CASSVGGRRSEAFF
TRBV19,.,few,13,TRBJ1-1,TGTGCCAGTAGTACAGGACTCTCCACTGAAGCTTTCTTT,CASSTGLSTEAFF
TRBV6-5,TRBD2,.,14,TRBJ2-1,TGTGCCAGCAGCCAAAGGGACTATTTCGATGAGCAGTTCTTC,CASSQRDYFDEQFF
TRBV28,.,.,11,TRBJ1-4,TGTGCCAGCAGTTTGTCGGAAAAACTGTTTTTT,CASSLSEKLFF
TRBV6-5,.,.,13,TRBJ2-4,TGTGCAACGAGGGCCCAACCAAAAAACATTCAGTACTTC,CATRAQPKNIQYF
TRBV28,TRBD2,.,14,TRBJ2-5,TGTGCCAGCGGGAAAATGGGGGGGAGCAAGACCCAGTACTTC,CASGKMGGSKTQYF
TRBV30,.,.,12,TRBJ2-7,TGTGCCTGGAGTAGTGCCTCCTACGAGCAGTACTTC,CAWSSASYEQYF
TRBV6-4,.,.,15,TRBJ2-4,TGTGCCAGCAGTGCTTCTAGCGACCCCAAAAACATTCAGTACTTC,CASSASSDPKNIQYF
TRBV15,TRBD1,.,19,TRBJ1-2,TGTGCCACCAGCACTAATACGGGGACAGGGGGCAGAGCTAACTATGGCTACACCTTC,CATSTNTGTGGRANYGYTF
TRBV7-2,.,.,13,TRBJ2-7,TGTGCCAGCAGCTTCGGCGGGGACTACGAGCAGTACTTC,CASSFGGDYEQYF
TRBV5-4,.,.,16,TRBJ2-3,TGTGCCAGCAGCTTGGGTGGGGACACAAGCACAGATACGCAGTATTTT,CASSLGGDTSTDTQYF
TRBV30,.,.,11,TRBJ1-4,TGTGCCGCAAGGGACACCGAAAAACTGTTTTTT,CAARDTEKLFF
TRBV15,.,.,14,TRBJ1-1,TGTGCCACCACCTCCCTGAGCCGGAACACTGAAGCTTTCTTT,CATTSLSRNTEAFF
TRBV4-2,TRBD1,.,15,TRBJ2-1,TGTGCCAGCAGCCCTGGACAGGGGGCGTACAATGAGCAGTTCTTC,CASSPGQGAYNEQFF
TRBV27,TRBD2,.,15,TRBJ2-7,TGTGCCAGCAGTAAAACAAGGGGAGGGGAGTACGAGCAGTACTTC,CASSKTRGGEYEQYF
TRBV19,TRBD1,.,15,TRBJ2-7,TGTGCCAGTAGTTTAGGGGGACAGGGTAACTACGAGCAGTACTTC,CASSLGGQGNYEQYF
TRBV30,.,.,13,TRBJ2-3,TGTGCCTACATACTAGCAGGAGACGATACGCAGTATTTT,CAYILAGDDTQYF
TRBV4-3,TRBD1,.,15,TRBJ1-6,TGCGCCAGCAGCCAAGATGGGACAGCCAATTCACCCCTCCACTTT,CASSQDGTANSPLHF
TRBV5-1,.,.,12,TRBJ2-3,TGCGCCAGCAGCTTGGGAGATGATACGCAGTATTTT,CASSLGDDTQYF